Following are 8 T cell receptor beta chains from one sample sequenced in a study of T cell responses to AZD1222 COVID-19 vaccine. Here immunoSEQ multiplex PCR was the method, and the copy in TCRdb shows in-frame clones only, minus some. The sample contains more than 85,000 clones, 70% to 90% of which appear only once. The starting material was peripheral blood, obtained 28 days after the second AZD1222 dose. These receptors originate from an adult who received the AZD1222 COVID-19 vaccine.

The CDR3 DNA is TGTGCCAGCAGCCCTCTGGTGGACACTGAAGCTTTCTTT. It translates to CASSPLVDTEAFF. V gene TRBV9 combines with J gene TRBJ1-1; D unresolved. CDR1 and CDR2 (germline): SGDLS, YYNGEE. V lost 4 bases and J 3 bases, leaving 10 bases between the germline ends. The CDR3 loop spans 13 amino acids. The variable domain in full, completed from reference TRBV9 and TRBJ1-1, reads DSGVTQTPKHLITATGQRVTLRCSPRSGDLSVYWYQQSLDQGLQFLIQYYNGEERAKGNILERFSAQQFPDLHSELNLSSLELGDSALYFCASSPLVDTEAFFGQGTRLTVV.

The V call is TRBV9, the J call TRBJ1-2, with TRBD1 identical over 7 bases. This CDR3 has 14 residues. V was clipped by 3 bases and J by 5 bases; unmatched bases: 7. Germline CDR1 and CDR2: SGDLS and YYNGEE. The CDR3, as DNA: TGTGCCAGCAGCGGCCCCGGGACAGTTTATGGCTACACCTTC. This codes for CASSGPGTVYGYTF.

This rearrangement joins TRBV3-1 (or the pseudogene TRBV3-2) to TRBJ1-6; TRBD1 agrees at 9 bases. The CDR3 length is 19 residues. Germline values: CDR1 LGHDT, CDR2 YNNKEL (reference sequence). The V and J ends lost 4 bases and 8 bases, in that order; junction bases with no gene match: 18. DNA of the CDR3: TGTGCCAGCAGCCCCTTCCGGGACAGGGTCGTATGGTTTCATTCACCCCTCCACTTT. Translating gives CASSPFRDRVVWFHSPLHF.

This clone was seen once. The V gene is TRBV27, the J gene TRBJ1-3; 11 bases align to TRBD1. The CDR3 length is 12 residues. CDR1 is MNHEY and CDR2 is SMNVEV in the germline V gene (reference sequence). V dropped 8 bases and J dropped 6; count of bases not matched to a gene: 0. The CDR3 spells CASGQGANTIYF. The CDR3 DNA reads TGTGCCAGCGGACAGGGGGCAAACACCATATATTTT.

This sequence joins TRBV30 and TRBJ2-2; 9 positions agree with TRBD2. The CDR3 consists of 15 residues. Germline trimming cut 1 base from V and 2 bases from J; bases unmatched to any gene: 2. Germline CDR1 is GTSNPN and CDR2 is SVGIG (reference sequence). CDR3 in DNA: TGTGCCTGGAGTGGGACTAGCGCTAACACCGGGGAGCTGTTTTTT. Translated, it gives CAWSGTSANTGELFF.

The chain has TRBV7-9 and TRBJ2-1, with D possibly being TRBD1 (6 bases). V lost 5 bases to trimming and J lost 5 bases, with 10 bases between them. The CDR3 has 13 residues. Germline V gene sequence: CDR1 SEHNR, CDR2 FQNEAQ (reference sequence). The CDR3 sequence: CASSHWTDNEQFF. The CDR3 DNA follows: TGTGCCAGCAGCCACTGGACAGACAATGAGCAGTTCTTC.

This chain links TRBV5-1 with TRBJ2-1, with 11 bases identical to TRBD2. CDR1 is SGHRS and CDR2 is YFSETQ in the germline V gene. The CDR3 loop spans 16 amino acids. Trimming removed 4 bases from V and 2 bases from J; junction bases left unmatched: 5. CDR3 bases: TGCGCCAGCAGCCTTACTAGCGGGGGTACCTACAATGAGCAGTTCTTC. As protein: CASSLTSGGTYNEQFF.

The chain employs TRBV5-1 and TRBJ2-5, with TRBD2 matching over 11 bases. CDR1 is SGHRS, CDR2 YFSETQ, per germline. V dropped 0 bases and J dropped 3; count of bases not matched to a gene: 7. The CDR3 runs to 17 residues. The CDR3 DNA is TGCGCCAGCAGCTTGGGTCTTTTACTAGCGGGGGAAGAGACCCAGTACTTC. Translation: CASSLGLLLAGEETQYF.